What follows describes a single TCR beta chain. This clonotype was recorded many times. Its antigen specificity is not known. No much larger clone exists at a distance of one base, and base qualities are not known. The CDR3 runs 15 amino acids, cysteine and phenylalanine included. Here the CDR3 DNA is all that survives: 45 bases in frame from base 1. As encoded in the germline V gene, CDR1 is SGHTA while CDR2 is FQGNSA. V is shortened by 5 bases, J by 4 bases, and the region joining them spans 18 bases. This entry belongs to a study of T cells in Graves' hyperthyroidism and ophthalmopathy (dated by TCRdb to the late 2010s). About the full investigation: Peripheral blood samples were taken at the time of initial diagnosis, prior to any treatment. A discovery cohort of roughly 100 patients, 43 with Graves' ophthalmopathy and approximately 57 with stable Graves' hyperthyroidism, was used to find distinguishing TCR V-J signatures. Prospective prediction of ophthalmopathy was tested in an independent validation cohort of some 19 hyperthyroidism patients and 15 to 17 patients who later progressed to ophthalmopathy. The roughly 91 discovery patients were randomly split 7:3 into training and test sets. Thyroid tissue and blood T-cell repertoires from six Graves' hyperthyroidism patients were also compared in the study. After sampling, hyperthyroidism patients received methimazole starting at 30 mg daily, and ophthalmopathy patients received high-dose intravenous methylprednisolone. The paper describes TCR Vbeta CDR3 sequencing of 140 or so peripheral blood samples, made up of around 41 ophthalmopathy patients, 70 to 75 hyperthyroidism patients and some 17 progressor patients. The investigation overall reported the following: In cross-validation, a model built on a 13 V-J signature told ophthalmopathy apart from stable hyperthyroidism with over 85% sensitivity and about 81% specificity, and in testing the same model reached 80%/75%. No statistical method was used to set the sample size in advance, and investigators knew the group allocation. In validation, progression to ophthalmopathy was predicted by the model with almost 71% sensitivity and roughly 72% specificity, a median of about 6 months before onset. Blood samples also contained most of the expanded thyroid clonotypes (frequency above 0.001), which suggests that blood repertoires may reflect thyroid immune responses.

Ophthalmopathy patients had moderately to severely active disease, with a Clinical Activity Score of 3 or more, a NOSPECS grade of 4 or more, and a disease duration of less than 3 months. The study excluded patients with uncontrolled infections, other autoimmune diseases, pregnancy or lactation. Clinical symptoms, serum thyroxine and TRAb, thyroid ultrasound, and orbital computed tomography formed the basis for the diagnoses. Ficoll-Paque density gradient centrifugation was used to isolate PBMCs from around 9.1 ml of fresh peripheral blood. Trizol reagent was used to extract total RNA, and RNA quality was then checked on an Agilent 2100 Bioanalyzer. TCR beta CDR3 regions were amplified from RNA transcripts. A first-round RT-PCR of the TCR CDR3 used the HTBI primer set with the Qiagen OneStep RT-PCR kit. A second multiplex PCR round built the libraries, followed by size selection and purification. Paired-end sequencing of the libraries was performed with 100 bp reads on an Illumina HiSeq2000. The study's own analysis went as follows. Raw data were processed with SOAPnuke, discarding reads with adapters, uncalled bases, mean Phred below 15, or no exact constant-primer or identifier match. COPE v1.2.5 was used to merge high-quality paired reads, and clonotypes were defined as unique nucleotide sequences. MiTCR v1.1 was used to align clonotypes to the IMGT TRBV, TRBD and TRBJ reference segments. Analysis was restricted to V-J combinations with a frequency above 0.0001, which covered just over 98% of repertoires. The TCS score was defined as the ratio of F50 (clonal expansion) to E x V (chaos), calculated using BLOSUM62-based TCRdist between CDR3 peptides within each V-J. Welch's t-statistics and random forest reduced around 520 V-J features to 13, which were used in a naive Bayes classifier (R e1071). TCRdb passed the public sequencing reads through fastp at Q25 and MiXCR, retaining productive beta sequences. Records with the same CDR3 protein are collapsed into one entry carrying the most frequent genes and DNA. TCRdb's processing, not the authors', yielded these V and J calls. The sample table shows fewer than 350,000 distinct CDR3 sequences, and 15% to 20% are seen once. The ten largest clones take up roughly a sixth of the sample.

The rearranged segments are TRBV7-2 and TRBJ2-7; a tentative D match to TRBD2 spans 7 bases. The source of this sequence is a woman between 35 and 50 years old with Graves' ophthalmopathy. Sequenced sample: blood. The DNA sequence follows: TGTGCCAGCAGCCTCCTGGGGGCTAGCGGTTACGAGCAGTACTTC. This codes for CASSLLGASGYEQYF.